This TCR beta chain was recorded in a study of T cell repertoires in cytomegalovirus infection. Looking at the study overall: CMV epitopes in the study were HLA-C-restricted (recently identified) and HLA-B-restricted (well studied).

Study-wide findings and caveats: Across the ex vivo response, the dominant clonotypes were HLA-C-restricted CMV-specific TCR beta clonotypes.

This clonotype has more than one count but fewer than ten. No antigen is known for it. This CDR3 has 12 residues. V lost 4 bases to trimming and J lost 3 bases, with 9 bases between them. CDR1 is SQVTM, CDR2 ANQGSEA, per germline. TCRdb used MiXCR to reprocess the reads, holding one entry per CDR3 protein. In the table there are 650,000 to 900,000 distinct CDR3 sequences, around a third of which are singletons. This chain uses TRBV29-1 with TRBJ1-2; no reliable D call. This receptor was taken from a human donor in good health (CMV status not recorded). Some clones in this sample may be carry-over from other donors' samples. The specimen comprised cultured CD8+ T cells from PBMCs, sampled from culture after CMV antigen stimulation. The CDR3, as DNA: TGCAGCGTTGCTAGGGAAGACTATGGCTACACCTTC. Translation: CSVAREDYGYTF. The variable domain in full, with the rest retrieved from reference TRBV29-1 and TRBJ1-2, is SAVISQKPSRDICQRGTSLTIQCQVDSQVTMMFWYRQQPGQSLTLIATANQGSEATYESGFVIDKFPISRPNLTFSTLTVSNMSPEDSSIYLCSVAREDYGYTFGSGTRLTVV.